These T cell receptor beta chains were read from a single sample in a study of cytomegalovirus exposure and HLA in healthy donors. Sequencing used immunoSEQ multiplex PCR; TCRdb keeps in-frame clones, though not all of them. The sample shows about 120,000 clones, over 75% of them seen only once. The sequencing sample was made of PBMCs. The receptors shown here come from a woman younger than 30 in good health and CMV-seronegative. Each CDR3 is given with its conserved first and last residue. A D gene is named only where the DNA matches it firmly. The size entry is marked missing in some rows and otherwise reads once, few, many or a size class.

>TRBJ2-5|TRBV11-2|NA|NA
TGTGCCAGCTCTCCCCGGTCGGTTCAAGAGACCCAGTACTTC
CASSPRSVQETQYF
>TRBJ2-3|TRBV4-2|few|TRBD2
TGTGCCAGCAGCCAAGAAGGGCTAGCGGGAAGGGGGACAGATACGCAGTATTTT
CASSQEGLAGRGTDTQYF
>TRBJ2-1|TRBV5-5|NA|NA
TGTGCCAGCAGCTTGAACAGCTACAATGAGCAGTTCTTC
CASSLNSYNEQFF
>TRBJ2-1|TRBV6-5|NA|NA
TGTGCCAGCAGTTACCCCGGTGGCGGGAATGAGCAGTTCTTC
CASSYPGGGNEQFF
>TRBJ2-5|TRBV19|once|TRBD1
TGTGCCAGTAGTATCAACAGGGGGAGCCAGTACTTC
CASSINRGSQYF
>TRBJ2-1|TRBV7-8|NA|TRBD1
TGTGCCAGCAGCTTTGACAGGGTCTCCTACAATGAGCAGTTCTTC
CASSFDRVSYNEQFF
>TRBJ1-3|TRBV30|NA|TRBD1
TGTGCCTGGAAGGGACAGCGAACAGGAAACACCATATATTTT
CAWKGQRTGNTIYF
>TRBJ2-7|TRBV5-4|NA|NA
TGTGCCAGCAGCTTCGAAGGCCCAGTCCCTTTCGGGAGAAACTACGAGCAGTACTTC
CASSFEGPVPFGRNYEQYF
>TRBJ2-4|TRBV6-1|NA|NA
TGTGCCAGCAGTGACGGAGGATCCAAAAACATTCAGTACTTC
CASSDGGSKNIQYF
>TRBJ2-5|TRBV5-5|NA|TRBD1
TGTGCCAGCAGCTCGGACAGGCATGGGGAGACCCAGTACTTC
CASSSDRHGETQYF
>TRBJ1-2|TRBV12-5|NA|NA
TGTGCTAGTGGTTTGGTACCCCCAGGGAGGCATGGCTACACCTTC
CASGLVPPGRHGYTF
>TRBJ1-3|TRBV5-1|few|TRBD1
TGCGCCAGCCGATCCACAGGGGACGCCATATATTTT
CASRSTGDAIYF
>TRBJ2-2|TRBV7-3|NA|TRBD2
TGTGCCAGCAGCCCGCAGACTAGCGGGGGGCACGGGGAGCTGTTTTTT
CASSPQTSGGHGELFF
>TRBJ1-2|TRBV7-8|NA|NA
TGTGCCAGCAGCTTTTTACAGGAAGAGGGCTACACCTTC
CASSFLQEEGYTF
>TRBJ1-2|TRBV19|NA|NA
TGTGCCAGTAGTATGGGACGGACAGTTTATGGCTACACCTTC
CASSMGRTVYGYTF
>TRBJ1-1|TRBV11-2|NA|NA
TGTGCCAGCAGCTCAGGGCTTGGGGCTTTCTTT
CASSSGLGAFF
>TRBJ2-7|TRBV5-1|NA|TRBD2
TGCGCCAGCAGCTCCCTTCCAGCGGGAGAAAACGAGCAGTACTTC
CASSSLPAGENEQYF
>TRBJ2-3|TRBV25-1|NA|NA
TGTGCCAGCAGTGAAGGTATGGTAGCTGGAGATACGCAGTATTTT
CASSEGMVAGDTQYF
>TRBJ1-2|TRBV2|NA|TRBD1
TGTGCCAGCAGTACGACAGGGGACAGTGGCTATGGCTACACCTTC
CASSTTGDSGYGYTF
>TRBJ1-1|TRBV6-6|NA|NA
TGTGCCAGCAGTTACTCATGGACACCGGGGGGTGAAGCTTTCTTT
CASSYSWTPGGEAFF
>TRBJ2-1|TRBV7-9|once|TRBD2
TGTGCCAGCAGCTTAGTTACTAGCGGGAGGTTGGGCAATGAGCAGTTCTTC
CASSLVTSGRLGNEQFF
>TRBJ1-5|TRBV6-1|NA|NA
TGTGCCAGCAGTTTACAGGCGATTAGCAATCAGCCCCAGCATTTT
CASSLQAISNQPQHF
>TRBJ1-5|TRBV4-1|NA|TRBD1
TGCGCCAGCAGCCCCAGCCAGGGGGCCGCTCAGCCCCAGCATTTT
CASSPSQGAAQPQHF
>TRBJ1-2|TRBV6-5|NA|NA
TGTGCCAGCAGTTACTCCCCAACAGGCTACTATGGCTACACCTTC
CASSYSPTGYYGYTF
>TRBJ1-3|TRBV5-5|NA|NA
TGTGCCAGCAGCTCTAACCCCCCAGGGTTAAACACCATATATTTT
CASSSNPPGLNTIYF
>TRBJ2-7|TRBV5-8|NA|NA
TGTGCCAGCAGCTCACGGACAGTCTATTCCTACGAGCAGTACTTC
CASSSRTVYSYEQYF
>TRBJ1-4|TRBV6-1|NA|NA
TGTGCCAGCAGTGAATATGGCAGTGGTGATGAAAAACTGTTTTTT
CASSEYGSGDEKLFF
>TRBJ2-7|TRBV6-5|few|NA
TGTGCCAGCAGTTACGAGAGCTCCTACGAGCAGTACTTC
CASSYESSYEQYF